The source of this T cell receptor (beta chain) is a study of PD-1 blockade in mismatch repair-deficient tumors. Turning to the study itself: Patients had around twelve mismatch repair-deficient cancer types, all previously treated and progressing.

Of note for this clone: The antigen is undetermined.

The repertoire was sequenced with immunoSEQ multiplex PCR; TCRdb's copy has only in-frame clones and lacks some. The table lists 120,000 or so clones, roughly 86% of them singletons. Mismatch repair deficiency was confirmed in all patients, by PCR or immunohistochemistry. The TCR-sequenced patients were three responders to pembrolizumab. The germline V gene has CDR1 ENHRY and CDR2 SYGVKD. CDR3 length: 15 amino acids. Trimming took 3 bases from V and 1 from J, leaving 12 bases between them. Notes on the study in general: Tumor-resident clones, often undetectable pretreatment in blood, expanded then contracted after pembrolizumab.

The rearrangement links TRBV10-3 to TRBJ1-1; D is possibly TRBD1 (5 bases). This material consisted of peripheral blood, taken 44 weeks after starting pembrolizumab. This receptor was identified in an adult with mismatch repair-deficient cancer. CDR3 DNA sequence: TGTGCCATCAGTGATATCCGGGGGGAGAACACTGAAGCTTTCTTT. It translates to CAISDIRGENTEAFF.